This T cell receptor beta chain comes out of a study of beta chain features in type 1 diabetes. Study-wide results and caveats: Insertions were fewer and deletions more numerous at VDJ junctions in type 1 diabetes patients. In all four CD4+ subsets, TCRB CDR3 length was significantly, moderately reduced in type 1 diabetes.

Reverse transcribing all isolated RNA meant expressed TCRB transcripts were sequenced. TCRdb's copy holds only in-frame clones and misses some; the assay was immunoSEQ multiplex PCR. The sample lists 810,000 or so clones, about a sixth occurring once. On this clone itself: Its antigen is not identified.

The CDR3 length is 14 residues. Unmatched junction bases numbered 3, after V lost 6 bases and J lost 0 bases. CDR1 and CDR2 (germline): LNHDA, SQIVND (reference sequence). This chain uses TRBV19 with TRBJ1-2; 8 bases line up with TRBD1. The receptor comes from a woman aged 18-29 years in good health. The sample was naive CD4+ T cells from blood. The CDR3 protein is CASRTGDSNYGYTF. CDR3 bases: TGTGCCAGTAGGACAGGGGACTCTAACTATGGCTACACCTTC. Full variable domain (outside the CDR3, taken from reference TRBV19 and TRBJ1-2): DGGITQSPKYLFRKEGQNVTLSCEQNLNHDAMYWYRQDPGQGLRLIYYSQIVNDFQKGDIAEGYSVSREKKESFPLTVTSAQKNPTAFYLCASRTGDSNYGYTFGSGTRLTVV.